The 8 T cell receptor beta chains in this list originate from one sample, sequenced in a study of blood T cell repertoires in COVID-19. Libraries were prepared by immunoSEQ multiplex PCR; TCRdb keeps only in-frame clonotypes and omits some of them. The sample yields about 170,000 clones, roughly 84% seen once. The sample consisted of peripheral blood. The receptors come from a woman in her 70s with COVID-19, enrolled during active disease.

V usage is TRBV3-1 (or the pseudogene TRBV3-2) and J usage is TRBJ1-1, with D perhaps TRBD1 (5 bases). The CDR3 totals 11 residues. V was shortened by 6 bases and J by 6 bases, with 8 bases between the two germline ends. CDR1 is LGHDT and CDR2 is YNNKEL in the germline V gene (reference sequence). CDR3 DNA: TGTGCCAGCAGGGGGCCTTCTGAAGCTTTCTTT. Its translation is CASRGPSEAFF.

The chain combines TRBV29-1 with TRBJ2-7, with D maybe TRBD1 (6 bases). The CDR3 sequence is 17 residues long. Per germline, CDR1 SQVTM and CDR2 ANQGSEA. The V end lost 6 bases, the J end lost 0 bases, and 24 bases lay between the germline ends. CDR3 region: CSVTIPNTGLSSYEQYV. The CDR3 region has the DNA TGCAGCGTCACGATCCCGAACACAGGGTTGAGCTCCTACGAGCAGTACGTC.

The rearrangement joins TRBV6-1 to TRBJ2-3, with 10 bases that match TRBD2. This CDR3 comprises 15 residues. J lost 3 bases, V lost 3 bases, and 3 bases had no gene match. Germline lookup yields CDR1 MNHNS and CDR2 SASEGT. CDR3 nucleotide sequence: TGTGCCAGCAGTGAGCCGGGACTAGCGACAGATACGCAGTATTTT. It specifies CASSEPGLATDTQYF.

The J gene is TRBJ1-2, the V gene TRBV29-1, with 7 bases fitting TRBD1. The trim removed 8 bases at V and 2 bases at J, leaving 8 bases unmatched. The germline V gene has CDR1 SQVTM and CDR2 ANQGSEA. The CDR3 has 13 residues. The DNA for the CDR3 is TGCAGCCGGCCGGGACAGCTGAACTATGGCTACACCTTC. Protein sequence: CSRPGQLNYGYTF.

This clone was seen only once. The chain employs TRBV5-1 and TRBJ1-1; 11 nucleotides align to TRBD1. The length of the CDR3 is 15 residues. The germline V gene has CDR1 SGHRS and CDR2 YFSETQ. After removal of 1 base from V and 5 bases from J, the junction contained 4 bases not matched to a gene. CDR3: CASSLLGQGVTEAFF. For the CDR3, the DNA is TGCGCCAGCAGCTTGTTGGGACAGGGGGTTACTGAAGCTTTCTTT.

There are a few counts of this clone. The chain is built from TRBV5-1 and TRBJ1-6, with a possible D match to TRBD1 (6 bases). This CDR3 has 14 residues. Trimming removed 5 bases at V and 8 bases at J, with 14 bases between. Germline loops: CDR1 SGHRS, CDR2 YFSETQ. The CDR3 here is CASRDGQKDSPLHF. The CDR3 DNA reads as TGCGCCAGCAGGGACGGACAGAAAGATTCACCCCTCCACTTT.

The chain combines TRBV29-1 with TRBJ2-1; 8 bases line up with TRBD2. The CDR3 is 14 residues long. Germline loops: CDR1 SQVTM, CDR2 ANQGSEA. The V gene end was trimmed by 4 bases and the J gene end by 9 bases; junction bases not matched to a gene: 11. The CDR3 spells CSVVAGLALGEQFF. CDR3 DNA sequence: TGCAGCGTTGTCGCTGGACTAGCCTTGGGTGAGCAGTTCTTC.

The chain couples TRBV5-4 to TRBJ2-3; 7 positions match TRBD2. Unmatched junction bases numbered 11, after V lost 4 bases and J lost 0 bases. Germline V gene sequence: CDR1 SGHNT, CDR2 YYREEE (reference sequence). This CDR3 comprises 17 residues. CDR3 residues: CASSPSGRLTSTDTQYF. DNA for the CDR3: TGTGCCAGCAGCCCTAGCGGACGGTTAACTAGCACAGATACGCAGTATTTT.